The 30 T cell receptor beta chains given below trace back to one sample, sequenced in a study of regulatory T cells in long-lasting Graves disease (dated by TCRdb to the early 2020s). The library was built by means of multiplex PCR. Instrument on record: Illumina HiSeq 4000. iRepertoire HTBI primers and Arm-PCR amplification of CDR3 regions were used to construct TCR beta libraries. TCRdb trimmed the raw reads at Q25, called clones with MiXCR and kept productive beta chains. Rows with one shared CDR3 protein collapse into an entry with the most common genes and DNA. This sample is represented by about 310,000 distinct CDR3 sequences; roughly a fifth of them were singletons. Clones ranked in the top ten supply around three fifths of the sample. The label giving this sample's time point can be read as: persistent/refractory GD, antithyroid drugs over 5 years with positive TRAb. RNA was extracted from PBMCs in TRIzol for both TCR sequencing and RNA sequencing.

Here the sequenced sample was peripheral blood mononuclear cells (PBMCs), taken when the disease was refractory, from a patient treated with antithyroid drugs. The receptor set was obtained from a female donor with Graves disease.

This clonotype was observed a handful of times. In DNA form, the CDR3 reads TGTGCCAGCAGTCCCGGGACACATAGCAATCAGCCCCAGCATTTT. Its protein is CASSPGTHSNQPQHF. The rearrangement joins TRBV28 to TRBJ1-5; D perhaps matches TRBD1 (6 bases). This CDR3 has 15 amino acids. Per germline, CDR1 MDHEN and CDR2 SYDVKM. V dropped 5 bases and J dropped 0 bases, with 11 bases sitting between them.

This clonotype has at least ten counts. V gene TRBV9 combines with J gene TRBJ2-7, with D unclear. The CDR3 contains 14 residues. The V gene's germline CDR1 is SGDLS and CDR2 YYNGEE. The V end was cut by 4 bases, the J end by 4 bases, with 15 bases between. CDR3 amino acids: CASSQAHRFYEQYF. The CDR3 bases are TGTGCCAGCAGCCAAGCTCACCGATTTTACGAGCAGTACTTC.

The chain uses TRBV18 and TRBJ2-7; D is possibly TRBD1 (6 bases). Germline CDR1 and CDR2: KGHSH and LQKENI. The CDR3 is 13 amino acids. Deletions cut 3 bases from V and 2 bases from J, with 8 bases between. The CDR3 region is CASSPYRAYEQYF. CDR3 bases: TGTGCCAGCTCACCGTACAGGGCCTACGAGCAGTACTTC.

This clonotype showed up just a few times. The CDR3 here is CASSEALQGSYEQYF. In DNA form, the CDR3 reads TGTGCCAGCAGTGAAGCCCTCCAGGGCTCCTACGAGCAGTACTTC. The chain couples TRBV6-1 to TRBJ2-7; tentatively, D is TRBD1 (5 bases). CDR3 size: 15 residues. The germline V gene has CDR1 MNHNS and CDR2 SASEGT. The V and J ends lost 0 bases and 0 bases respectively, with 9 bases between them.

The CDR3 bases are TGCGCCAGCAGCCCGCCGGGACAGGGGGACGATACGCAGTATTTT. As protein: CASSPPGQGDDTQYF. The chain has TRBV5-1 and TRBJ2-3; TRBD1 matches 11 bases. CDR3 size: 15 residues. Trimming cost V 4 bases and J 6 bases; bases outside gene matches: 7. Looked up from germline, CDR1 is SGHRS and CDR2 is YFSETQ.

Ten or more counts support this clonotype. The rearrangement joins TRBV10-3 to TRBJ2-7; tentatively, D is TRBD1 (6 bases). This CDR3 contains 14 residues. Trimming left V 7 bases short and J 7 bases short, with 20 bases between. CDR1 and CDR2 (germline): ENHRY, SYGVKD. This chain's CDR3 is CAITSGTPAGEQYF. DNA of the CDR3: TGTGCCATCACCTCAGGGACACCCGCCGGGGAGCAGTACTTC.

This chain connects TRBV11-2 to TRBJ1-4; no clear D gene. CDR1 is SGHAT, CDR2 FQNNGV, per germline. Trimming cost V 4 bases and J 4 bases, with 4 bases left between them. The CDR3 length is 12 residues. This CDR3 is CASSSFNEKLFF. CDR3 DNA: TGTGCCAGCAGCTCGTTTAATGAAAAACTGTTTTTT.

The gene calls are TRBV20-1 and TRBJ2-4; the D gene is possibly TRBD1 (7 bases). The CDR3 covers 13 residues. Germline V gives CDR1 DFQATT, CDR2 SNEGSKA (reference sequence). V lost 6 bases to trimming and J lost 3 bases, with 12 bases between them. Here the CDR3 DNA reads TGCAGTGCCCCAGGGGGAGGCAAAAACATTCAGTACTTC. This sequence encodes CSAPGGGKNIQYF.

This clonotype showed up just a few times. V and J are TRBV19 and TRBJ1-2, with D maybe TRBD1 (5 bases). CDR3 length: 17 amino acids. Between the trimmed V and J ends, which lost 3 bases and 4 bases, there was a span of 21 bases. Germline V gene data show CDR1 as LNHDA and CDR2 as SQIVND (reference sequence). The CDR3 DNA reads TGTGCCAGTAGTATGGGGGAACTACCAACCCCCTCCTATGGCTACACCTTC. Translation: CASSMGELPTPSYGYTF.

The chain employs TRBV20-1 and TRBJ2-2; D is uncertain. V lost 4 bases to trimming and J lost 6 bases, with 12 bases between them. The CDR3 has 13 residues. CDR1 and CDR2 (germline): DFQATT, SNEGSKA (reference sequence). In nucleotides, the CDR3 is TGCAGTGCTATTTTCAGGCAGGCCGGGGAGCTGTTTTTT. It specifies CSAIFRQAGELFF.

The chain uses TRBV7-9 and TRBJ1-6; D is unresolved. V dropped 1 base and J dropped 10 bases, with 8 bases sitting between them. The germline V gene encodes CDR1 SEHNR and CDR2 FQNEAQ (reference sequence). This CDR3 is 13 amino acids long. The CDR3 is CASSLGENSPLHF. DNA of the CDR3: TGTGCCAGCAGCTTAGGGGAGAACTCACCCCTCCACTTT.

This clonotype was found many times. This rearrangement joins TRBV11-2 to TRBJ2-7, with D perhaps given as TRBD1 or TRBD2 (7 bases each). The CDR3 has 17 residues. The germline CDR1 and CDR2 sequences are SGHAT and FQNNGV. V gave up 5 bases and J gave up 3 bases, with 23 bases separating them. CDR3 region: CASSTQRDSPGGYEQYF. The CDR3 DNA reads as TGTGCCAGCAGCACCCAAAGGGACAGCCCGGGGGGCTACGAGCAGTACTTC. The full variable domain, rest sourced from reference TRBV11-2 and TRBJ2-7, is EAGVAQSPRYKIIEKRQSVAFWCNPISGHATLYWYQQILGQGPKLLIQFQNNGVVDDSQLPKDRFSAERLKGVDSTLKIQPAKLEDSAVYLCASSTQRDSPGGYEQYFGPGTRLTVT.

This clonotype was observed at least ten times. The V gene is TRBV27, the J gene TRBJ2-7, with D possibly being TRBD2 (5 bases). CDR3 length: 11 residues. CDR1 is MNHEY, CDR2 SMNVEV, per germline (reference sequence). Deletions cut 8 bases from V and 4 bases from J, with 9 bases between. DNA for the CDR3: TGTGCCAGCGGCTGGGAGTACGAGCAGTACTTC. Translating it yields CASGWEYEQYF.

The V and J genes are TRBV5-8 and TRBJ2-7; 9 nucleotides align to TRBD1. The CDR3 has 13 amino acids. The trim removed 4 bases at V and 6 bases at J, leaving 5 bases unmatched. Germline V gives CDR1 SGHTS, CDR2 YDEGEE. CDR3 coding DNA: TGTGCCAGCAGCCGGGACAGGGTATCCGAGCAGTACTTC. Amino acid sequence: CASSRDRVSEQYF.

This sequence joins TRBV14 and TRBJ2-1, with 8 positions matching TRBD2. The junction had 8 bases not matched to a gene; V was cut back by 1 base and J by 3 bases. The length of the CDR3 is 17 residues. Per the germline V gene, CDR1 is SGHDN and CDR2 is FVKESK. The CDR3 DNA is TGTGCCAGCAGCCAAGTGGTCGGACTAGCTATCTACAATGAGCAGTTCTTC. Its protein is CASSQVVGLAIYNEQFF.

This clonotype was seen a few times. This chain joins TRBV6-1 and TRBJ1-1; D unresolved. The CDR3 is 15 residues long. Germline V gene sequence: CDR1 MNHNS, CDR2 SASEGT. The V end was cut by 8 bases, the J end by 1 base, with 17 bases between. In DNA, the CDR3 is TGTGCCAGCGGTCAAGAGGGAGAGGGGAACACTGAAGCTTTCTTT. This codes for CASGQEGEGNTEAFF.

The gene calls are TRBV4-2 and TRBJ2-2; unclear D gene. Germline V lookup: CDR1 LGHNA, CDR2 YNFKEQ. V lost 4 bases, J lost 6 bases, and 15 bases lay in between. CDR3 length: 15 residues. CDR3 sequence (DNA): TGTGCCAGCAGCCGACCCGACTCCTCGGCCGGGGAGCTGTTTTTT. This codes for CASSRPDSSAGELFF.

This clonotype was recorded at least ten times. This chain links TRBV7-6 with TRBJ1-4; no firm D call. This CDR3 has 11 residues. Germline assignment: CDR1 SGHVS and CDR2 FNYEAQ. V was clipped by 5 bases and J by 10 bases, with 8 bases between them. CDR3 amino acids: CASSKGGKLFF. CDR3 nucleotides: TGTGCCAGCAGCAAGGGAGGAAAACTGTTTTTT. Full variable domain (rest looked up from reference TRBV7-6 and TRBJ1-4): GAGVSQSPRYKVTKRGQDVALRCDPISGHVSLYWYRQALGQGPEFLTYFNYEAQQDKSGLPNDRFSAERPEGSISTLTIQRTEQRDSAMYRCASSKGGKLFFGSGTQLSVL.

The rearrangement joins TRBV27 to TRBJ2-7, with a weak D call TRBD1 (5 bases). Germline V gene sequence: CDR1 MNHEY, CDR2 SMNVEV (reference sequence). Trimming pared 6 bases from V and 5 bases from J, leaving 17 bases between. The CDR3 sequence is 14 residues long. CDR3 sequence reads: CASRGQGGRDEQYF. The CDR3, as DNA: TGTGCCAGCAGAGGGCAGGGTGGAAGAGACGAGCAGTACTTC.

In this sample, this clonotype turned up many times. The V call is TRBV6-9, the J call TRBJ1-1, with D uncertain. V lost 3 bases, J lost 1 base, and 9 bases lay in between. Germline V gives CDR1 MNHGY, CDR2 SVAAGI. CDR3 length: 14 residues. CDR3 amino acids: CASSYPGPNTEAFF. CDR3 DNA sequence: TGTGCCAGCAGTTACCCAGGACCGAACACTGAAGCTTTCTTT.

In this sample, this clonotype turned up many times. The genes are TRBV28 and TRBJ2-5, with D unresolved. Germline V CDR1 and CDR2: MDHEN, SYDVKM. The CDR3 has 16 amino acids. Trimming cost V 5 bases and J 5 bases, with 21 bases left between them. The CDR3 here is CASSPPRGGADETQYF. The CDR3 DNA follows: TGTGCCAGCAGTCCGCCTCGAGGCGGCGCGGACGAGACCCAGTACTTC.

This clonotype was counted at least ten times. J is TRBJ1-5 and V is TRBV10-3, with 7 bases fitting TRBD1. Unmatched junction bases numbered 4, after V lost 7 bases and J lost 4 bases. The CDR3 consists of 13 residues. CDR1 is ENHRY and CDR2 is SYGVKD in the germline V gene. CDR3 in amino acids: CAITDRVNQPQHF. The DNA of the CDR3 is TGTGCCATCACAGACAGGGTAAATCAGCCCCAGCATTTT.

This clonotype appeared a few times. V is TRBV6-2 or TRBV6-3 and J is TRBJ2-7, with D perhaps TRBD2 (6 bases). The CDR3 has 18 amino acids. Looked up from germline, CDR1 is MNHEY and CDR2 is SVGEGT. With 6 bases removed from V and 3 bases from J, the gap between germline ends came to 27 bases. CDR3 sequence: CASRPKGLREINYYEQYF. In nucleotides, the CDR3 is TGTGCCAGCAGGCCCAAGGGTTTACGGGAGATAAACTACTACGAGCAGTACTTC.

This clonotype was counted between two and nine times. An end of the junction does not agree with germline; a read error may underlie this. Here the CDR3 reads CASRALSDQPQHF. As DNA, the CDR3 is TGTGCCAGCCGGGCCCTTAGCGATCAGCCCCAGCATTTT. The chain is built from TRBV12-3 or TRBV12-4 and TRBJ1-5; D remains ambiguous. CDR3 length equals 13 residues.

Ten or more counts support this clonotype. CDR3 in amino acids: CASSLNLAGGYEQYF. CDR3 sequence (DNA): TGTGCCAGCAGTTTAAACCTAGCGGGAGGGTACGAGCAGTACTTC. This chain uses TRBV12-3 or TRBV12-4 with TRBJ2-7; TRBD2 matches at 12 bases. Trimming at V came to 2 bases and at J to 4 bases, leaving 3 bases not matched to a gene. The length of the CDR3 is 15 residues.

The chain recombines TRBV19 with TRBJ2-2; TRBD2 matches 9 bases. The trim removed 5 bases at V and 3 bases at J, leaving 4 bases unmatched. This CDR3 region has 15 residues. The germline gives CDR1 LNHDA, CDR2 SQIVND (reference sequence). The CDR3 protein is CASSPGLAYTGELFF. CDR3 DNA: TGTGCCAGTAGTCCAGGACTAGCGTACACCGGGGAGCTGTTTTTT.

This clonotype has a count of ten or more. The gene calls are TRBV29-1 and TRBJ2-7; weak D call: TRBD1 (6 bases). CDR1 and CDR2 from the germline V gene are SQVTM and ANQGSEA. Trimming removed 7 bases from V and 7 bases from J, with 20 bases in between. CDR3 length: 13 residues. This chain's CDR3 is CSGTVGGQMEQYF. CDR3 sequence (DNA): TGCAGCGGGACCGTAGGGGGACAAATGGAGCAGTACTTC.

The CDR3 here is CASSLGSLYYEQYF. The CDR3 DNA follows: TGCGCCAGCAGCTTGGGCAGTCTGTATTACGAGCAGTACTTC. This sequence joins TRBV5-1 and TRBJ2-7; D call uncertain. Trimming shortened V by 0 bases and J by 4 bases, and 11 bases separated the two germline ends. CDR1 and CDR2 (germline): SGHRS, YFSETQ. There are 14 residues in the CDR3.

This clonotype was observed a handful of times. The V call is TRBV6-9, the J call TRBJ2-2; tentatively, D is TRBD1 (6 bases). The CDR3 runs 16 residues. Germline CDR1 MNHGY, CDR2 SVAAGI. Trimming shortened V by 3 bases and J by 6 bases, and 17 bases separated the two germline ends. The chain's CDR3 is CASSYSYLTGPGELFF. The CDR3 coding sequence is TGTGCCAGCAGTTACTCCTACCTGACAGGACCCGGGGAGCTGTTTTTT.

On this clonotype: This could be a read error, since a much larger clone is one nucleotide away. The chain recombines TRBV9 with TRBJ2-5; D is perhaps TRBD2 (6 bases). V gave up 4 bases and J gave up 3 bases, with 22 bases separating them. The germline gives CDR1 SGDLS, CDR2 YYNGEE. This CDR3 spans 17 amino acids. The CDR3, as DNA: TGTGCCAGCAGCTTAGATGCCGGACACGGAGGGAAAGAGACCCAGTACTTC. As protein: CASSLDAGHGGKETQYF.